The source of this T cell receptor (beta chain) is a study of cytomegalovirus exposure and HLA in healthy donors. Study-level background: Later, an analysis reported that the 130 or so validation repertoires had used the same platform as the 666 first-cohort repertoires.

Measured with immunoSEQ multiplex PCR; TCRdb has only the in-frame clones, and not every one. The sample yields fewer than 130,000 clones, roughly 90% seen once. The approximately 120-subject validation cohort, separate from the 666-subject first cohort, included the donors. Whole-study results and caveats: The tendency of first-cohort TCR clusters to co-occur in the 90 to 150 validation repertoires was the finding of a later analysis.

Of note for this clone: Its antigen is still unknown.

CDR1 and CDR2 (germline): SGHRS, YFSETQ. The V and J ends lost 0 bases and 2 bases respectively, with 11 bases between them. This CDR3 has 15 amino acids. Material: PBMCs. The clonotype was recovered from a young woman in good health and CMV-seropositive. The chain links TRBV5-1 to TRBJ2-5; D is ambiguous. The CDR3 protein is CASSLAIGVQETQYF. The CDR3 bases are TGCGCCAGCAGCTTGGCCATCGGAGTTCAAGAGACCCAGTACTTC.